This TCR beta chain was identified in a study of beta chain features in type 1 diabetes. Overall study context: Investigators examined some 100,000,000 sorted cells across all samples.

Overall study results and limits: Patients' naive, central memory and regulatory TCRB repertoires appeared more alike than those of healthy donors.

Expressed TCRB transcripts were sequenced, since all the RNA that had been isolated was reverse transcribed. Clones were sequenced by immunoSEQ multiplex PCR, and TCRdb holds only the in-frame ones, with some missing. The sample shows hundreds of thousands of clones, around 15% of them seen only once. CDR1 MDHEN and CDR2 SYDVKM come from the germline V gene. This CDR3 is 15 amino acids long. Unmatched junction bases numbered 8, after V lost 6 bases and J lost 3 bases. This clone was detected only a few times. The target antigen is unknown. Other nucleotide sequences in the sample specify the same CDR3.

Sequenced sample: naive CD4+ T cells from blood. The source is a man younger than 35 in good health. V is TRBV28 and J is TRBJ2-7, with 10 bases lining up with TRBD1. The CDR3 loop reads CASSSSGTGVYEQYF. CDR3 DNA sequence: TGTGCCAGCAGCTCCTCCGGGACAGGGGTCTACGAGCAGTACTTC.